This T cell receptor (beta chain) was retrieved from a study of metastatic and nonmetastatic thyroid tumors. Ten or more counts support this clone. Its antigen is not known. Whole-study findings and limits: Significantly greater TCR beta diversity was reportedly found in malignant thyroid tumors than in benign nodules (in blood and tumor).

The CDR3 is 12 amino acids. With 5 bases removed from V and 5 bases from J, the gap between germline ends came to 9 bases. Germline V lookup: CDR1 MDHEN, CDR2 SYDVKM. Not a single patient had been given any form of treatment at any point before undergoing thyroid surgery. TCRdb reassembled clones from the PCR reads with MiXCR. Among roughly 93,000 clones listed, approximately 12% were seen once. The chain is built from TRBV28 and TRBJ1-2, with a weak D call TRBD1 (6 bases). The receptor was isolated from a female donor with papillary thyroid cancer or a benign thyroid nodule (not recorded which). Some clones in this sample may be carry-over from other donors' samples. The sequencing input was blood. DNA of the CDR3: TGTGCCAGCAGTCAAACAGGGTATGGCTACACCTTC. This gives the protein CASSQTGYGYTF.